Shown below are 24 T cell receptor beta chains from a single sample sequenced in a study of siplizumab effects on memory and regulatory T cells. Only in-frame clones appear in the TCRdb table, and some are missing; sequencing was by immunoSEQ multiplex PCR. The sample records some 99,000 clones, roughly nine tenths being singletons. The sequenced sample consisted of Tregs sorted from blood. The receptors were sampled from a human donor in good health.

The chain has TRBV6-5 and TRBJ1-5; D is possibly TRBD1 (5 bases). The ends were cut back, 2 bases at V and 6 bases at J, with 14 bases in the middle. Germline V CDR1 and CDR2: MNHEY, SVGAGI. CDR3 length: 15 residues. This CDR3 reads CASSYIWGEGQPQHF. The CDR3 DNA reads as TGTGCCAGCAGTTACATCTGGGGCGAGGGTCAGCCCCAGCATTTT.

CDR3 nucleotides: TGTGCCAGCAGCCCCCTTGGGCGTACCAGAAACACTGAAGCTTTCTTT. Encoded protein: CASSPLGRTRNTEAFF. The chain links TRBV7-9 to TRBJ1-1; D is ambiguous. V was shortened by 5 bases and J by 2 bases, with 18 bases between the two germline ends. The CDR3 extends over 16 amino acids. Germline lookup yields CDR1 SEHNR and CDR2 FQNEAQ (reference sequence).

The gene calls are TRBV5-1 and TRBJ2-7, with 13 bases that match TRBD2. Per the germline V gene, CDR1 is SGHRS and CDR2 is YFSETQ. The trim removed 7 bases at V and 2 bases at J, leaving 6 bases unmatched. There are 15 residues in the CDR3. CDR3 sequence reads: CASRLAGGAAYEQYF. The CDR3 coding sequence is TGCGCCAGCCGACTAGCGGGAGGTGCCGCCTACGAGCAGTACTTC.

The J gene is TRBJ1-1, the V gene TRBV5-1; a possible D gene is TRBD1 (6 bases). V lost 0 bases to trimming and J lost 1 base, with 13 bases between them. The CDR3 has 16 residues. CDR1 is SGHRS, CDR2 YFSETQ, per germline. CDR3 region: CASSLARGRGNTEAFF. DNA of the CDR3: TGCGCCAGCAGCTTGGCCCGGGGGCGAGGGAACACTGAAGCTTTCTTT.

V gene TRBV14 combines with J gene TRBJ2-1; no clear D gene. V was trimmed by 1 base and J by 1 base, leaving 8 bases between them. Germline loops: CDR1 SGHDN, CDR2 FVKESK. The length of the CDR3 is 15 residues. The CDR3 DNA follows: TGTGCCAGCAGCCAAGGGACGGCTTCCTACAATGAGCAGTTCTTC. Amino acid sequence: CASSQGTASYNEQFF. Complete variable domain (other parts from reference TRBV14 and TRBJ2-1): EAGVTQFPSHSVIEKGQTVTLRCDPISGHDNLYWYRRVMGKEIKFLLHFVKESKQDESGMPNNRFLAERTGGTYSTLKVQPAELEDSGVYFCASSQGTASYNEQFFGPGTRLTVL.

The count of this clone is one. The chain links TRBV5-6 to TRBJ1-1; a possible D gene is TRBD1 (6 bases). Trimming pared 2 bases from V and 10 bases from J, leaving 18 bases between. CDR1 SGHDT and CDR2 YYEEEE come from the germline V gene. The CDR3 extends over 14 amino acids. DNA of the CDR3: TGTGCCAGCAGCTTCTCGACAGGCGGTGTTATAGCTTTCTTT. Its translation: CASSFSTGGVIAFF.

The V call is TRBV6-5, the J call TRBJ1-2; TRBD1 agrees at 10 bases. The CDR3 sequence is 14 residues long. V dropped 5 bases and J dropped 5; count of bases not matched to a gene: 5. Per germline, CDR1 MNHEY and CDR2 SVGAGI. In DNA form, the CDR3 reads TGTGCCAGCAGTCGACAGGGGGCAGTATATGGCTACACCTTC. This gives the protein CASSRQGAVYGYTF.

The chain couples TRBV19 to TRBJ2-2, with TRBD2 identical over 13 bases. CDR1 is LNHDA, CDR2 SQIVND, per germline (reference sequence). Trimming at V came to 0 bases and at J to 4 bases, leaving 8 bases not matched to a gene. The CDR3 consists of 19 residues. The CDR3 region has the DNA TGTGCCAGTAGTATAGAAGCGGGACTAGCGGGACCTGCCACCGGGGAGCTGTTTTTT. Amino acid sequence: CASSIEAGLAGPATGELFF.

The V call is TRBV5-1, the J call TRBJ2-7, with a tentative D call TRBD2 (6 bases). The V gene lost 0 bases and the J gene lost 2 bases, with 15 bases spanning the gap. The length of the CDR3 is 16 residues. Germline-derived CDR1 and CDR2 are SGHRS and YFSETQ. The CDR3 loop is CASSLGFGLPPYEQYF. CDR3 coding DNA: TGCGCCAGCAGCTTGGGTTTCGGACTACCTCCCTACGAGCAGTACTTC. Based on the CDR3 plus reference TRBV5-1 and TRBJ2-7, the full variable domain is KAGVTQTPRYLIKTRGQQVTLSCSPISGHRSVSWYQQTPGQGLQFLFEYFSETQRNKGNFPGRFSGRQFSNSRSEMNVSTLELGDSALYLCASSLGFGLPPYEQYFGPGTRLTVT.

This clone was picked up one time. The V gene is TRBV5-1, the J gene TRBJ2-6; TRBD1 might be the D (6 bases). CDR1 is SGHRS, CDR2 YFSETQ, per germline. V lost 0 bases and J lost 0, with 7 bases in between. This CDR3 has 16 amino acids. CDR3 DNA sequence: TGCGCCAGCAGCTTGGAAGGGGGCTCTGGGGCCAACGTCCTGACTTTC. Protein sequence: CASSLEGGSGANVLTF. Filled out from reference TRBV5-1 and TRBJ2-6, the complete variable domain reads KAGVTQTPRYLIKTRGQQVTLSCSPISGHRSVSWYQQTPGQGLQFLFEYFSETQRNKGNFPGRFSGRQFSNSRSEMNVSTLELGDSALYLCASSLEGGSGANVLTFGAGSRLTVL.

The chain uses TRBV19 and TRBJ1-4; TRBD1 matches 7 bases. The CDR3 sequence is 13 residues long. CDR1 is LNHDA, CDR2 SQIVND, per germline (reference sequence). J lost 5 bases, V lost 11 bases, and 8 bases had no gene match. The DNA of the CDR3 is TGTGCCTCCAGGGGGGTAGGGAATGAAAAACTGTTTTTT. Its translation: CASRGVGNEKLFF.

Only one count was recorded for this clone. This chain joins TRBV14 and TRBJ1-2, with D perhaps TRBD1 (5 bases). The germline V and J ends were trimmed by 1 base and 6 bases, with 12 bases remaining between them. Germline V gene lookup returns CDR1 SGHDN and CDR2 FVKESK. The CDR3 is 14 residues long. CDR3 loop: CASSQGNQGHGYTF. The CDR3 bases are TGTGCCAGCAGCCAAGGGAATCAGGGCCATGGCTACACCTTC.

The chain has TRBV5-1 and TRBJ2-1; D might be TRBD2 (5 bases). Trimming cost V 4 bases and J 9 bases, with 11 bases left between them. This CDR3 contains 12 residues. CDR1 SGHRS and CDR2 YFSETQ come from the germline V gene. This chain's CDR3 is CASSPERGEQFF. In DNA, the CDR3 is TGCGCCAGCAGCCCGGAACGGGGTGAGCAGTTCTTC.

The chain carries TRBV11-2 and TRBJ2-5; TRBD1 might be the D (5 bases). CDR1 is SGHAT and CDR2 is FQNNGV in the germline V gene. Trimming took 1 base from V and 4 from J, leaving 10 bases between them. This CDR3 has 14 amino acids. The CDR3 bases are TGTGCCAGCAGCTTAGGGGGCTGGGGAGAGACCCAGTACTTC. This translates into CASSLGGWGETQYF.

This clone showed up just once. V and J are TRBV6-5 and TRBJ2-5; D gene uncertain. Trimming removed 6 bases from V and 5 bases from J, with 19 bases in between. The germline gives CDR1 MNHEY, CDR2 SVGAGI. The CDR3 is made up of 15 amino acids. DNA of the CDR3: TGTGCCAGCAGCACCCGACTCCCTCGTATGGAGACCCAGTACTTC. Translation: CASSTRLPRMETQYF.

This clone was detected only once. The gene calls are TRBV5-1 and TRBJ2-5; 9 nucleotides line up with TRBD1. The DNA matches TRBJ2-7 better at its end, which makes the J call doubtful. The CDR3 totals 14 residues. CDR1 is SGHRS, CDR2 YFSETQ, per germline. The CDR3, as DNA: TGCGCCAGCAGCACAGGACAGGGGAGGTACGAGCAGTACTTC. It specifies CASSTGQGRYEQYF.

The V and J genes are TRBV7-9 and TRBJ1-2; D call uncertain. The length of the CDR3 is 13 residues. V lost 7 bases and J lost 2, with 11 bases in between. Germline lookup yields CDR1 SEHNR and CDR2 FQNEAQ (reference sequence). CDR3 region: CASTTPSNYGYTF. DNA of the CDR3: TGTGCCAGCACCACCCCCTCCAACTATGGCTACACCTTC.

The chain uses TRBV4-2 and TRBJ2-1; weak D call: TRBD1 (5 bases). V was cut by 1 base and J by 2 bases, with 9 bases left in between. CDR3 length equals 15 residues. The germline CDR1 and CDR2 sequences are LGHNA and YNFKEQ. The DNA of the CDR3 is TGTGCCAGCAGCCAAGTGGACACGCCCTACAATGAGCAGTTCTTC. Translating it yields CASSQVDTPYNEQFF.

J is TRBJ2-5 and V is TRBV7-6; tentative D call: TRBD2 (6 bases). The V end was cut by 1 base, the J end by 5 bases, with 8 bases between. Germline CDR1 and CDR2: SGHVS and FNYEAQ. This CDR3 is built from 13 residues. The CDR3 is CASSLGEAETQYF. CDR3 nucleotides: TGTGCCAGCAGCTTAGGGGAGGCGGAGACCCAGTACTTC.

V and J are TRBV27 and TRBJ2-5; D call uncertain. CDR3 length: 15 residues. Germline CDR1 and CDR2: MNHEY and SMNVEV (reference sequence). V shed 6 bases and J shed 5 bases, with 19 bases lying between them. The CDR3 region has the DNA TGTGCCAGCAGGTTCGATGCCCGTGGGTGGGAGACCCAGTACTTC. Translated, it gives CASRFDARGWETQYF.

The rearrangement joins TRBV19 to TRBJ1-2; 8 nucleotides line up with TRBD1. V lost 10 bases and J lost 0; bases outside the gene matches: 7. The germline gives CDR1 LNHDA, CDR2 SQIVND (reference sequence). The length of the CDR3 is 14 residues. CDR3 in amino acids: CATIRQGTNYGYTF. The DNA of the CDR3 is TGTGCCACCATCAGACAGGGGACTAACTATGGCTACACCTTC.

The chain is built from TRBV9 and TRBJ1-2; 8 positions match TRBD1. With 3 bases clipped from V and 4 bases from J, the junction kept 11 bases outside the gene matches. The CDR3 totals 16 residues. Germline V gene lookup returns CDR1 SGDLS and CDR2 YYNGEE. The CDR3 is CASSDHRQGASYGYTF. The CDR3 DNA follows: TGTGCCAGCAGCGACCATAGGCAGGGGGCGAGCTATGGCTACACCTTC.

The chain employs TRBV19 and TRBJ2-1; D is ambiguous. V shed 4 bases and J shed 6 bases, with 10 bases lying between them. This CDR3 has 13 residues. Germline CDR1 is LNHDA and CDR2 is SQIVND (reference sequence). This chain's CDR3 is CASSRQSANEQFF. CDR3 nucleotides: TGTGCCAGTAGTAGGCAGTCCGCCAATGAGCAGTTCTTC.

This CDR3 is CASSLQGADTEAFF. The DNA of the CDR3 is TGTGCCAGCAGCTTACAGGGGGCGGACACTGAAGCTTTCTTT. The genes are TRBV7-9 and TRBJ1-1, with 8 bases lining up with TRBD1. With 2 bases clipped from V and 3 bases from J, the junction kept 2 bases outside the gene matches. In germline, CDR1 is SEHNR, CDR2 FQNEAQ (reference sequence). This CDR3 has 14 amino acids.